Sequencing of this T cell receptor beta chain was carried out in a study of neurological immune-mediated disorders. Study-level background: The disease course was relapsing-remitting in roughly 31 and secondary progressive in about 9% of the 34 multiple sclerosis patients.

This clonotype was recorded at least ten times. From the 5' RACE reads, TCRdb called clonotypes with MiXCR, one entry per CDR3 protein. Of 49,000 or so distinct CDR3 sequences in the sample, 4.5% are singletons; the top ten hold under 6.5%. The clonotype originates from an older woman with multiple sclerosis. Sequencing used PBMCs.

In nucleotides, the CDR3 is TGCAGCGTTGACGTCGGGGGAGCTAATGAAAAACTGTTTTTT. Translation gives CSVDVGGANEKLFF. The V gene is TRBV29-1, the J gene TRBJ1-4; D perhaps matches TRBD1 (5 bases). The CDR3 sequence is 14 residues long. Trimming left V 3 bases short and J 3 bases short, with 11 bases between. Germline CDR1 SQVTM, CDR2 ANQGSEA.